The clone carrying this TCR beta chain has just a few counts. Its antigen is currently unknown. TCRB transcripts that were expressed got sequenced, as all of the isolated RNA had been reverse transcribed. Here immunoSEQ multiplex PCR was the method, and the copy in TCRdb shows in-frame clones only, minus some. The repertoire holds more than 300,000 clones, with 8% to 10% as singletons. V trimming: 4 bases; J trimming: 2 bases; junction bases outside the gene matches: 3. The CDR3 runs to 15 residues. Germline CDR1 and CDR2: SGHTA and FQGNSA. This sample is drawn from a study of beta chain features in type 1 diabetes. Study-wide points: Compared with healthy donors, patients appeared to share more similar naive, central memory and regulatory TCRB repertoires. TCRB CDR3 length was moderately but significantly reduced in all four CD4+ subsets of Type 1 diabetes patients.

Per donor, one heparinised blood draw averaged approximately 110 mL. CD45RO/CCR7/CD25/CD127/CD95/CD27 sorting isolated CD4+ naive, central memory, regulatory and stem cell-like memory cells. The TCR sequence derives from a man aged 25-45 years with type 1 diabetes. The rearrangement links TRBV7-2 to TRBJ1-5; 9 nucleotides agree with TRBD1. Sample: central memory CD4+ T cells from blood. CDR3 nucleotide sequence: TGTGCCAGCAGCTCCCGGACAGGGGGCAATCAGCCCCAGCATTTT. Amino acids: CASSSRTGGNQPQHF. Looking up the rest from reference TRBV7-2 and TRBJ1-5 gives the full variable domain: GAGVSQSPSNKVTEKGKDVELRCDPISGHTALYWYRQSLGQGLEFLIYFQGNSAPDKSGLPSDRFSAERTGGSVSTLTIQRTQQEDSAVYLCASSSRTGGNQPQHFGDGTRLSIL.